This TCR beta chain was found in a study of blood T cell repertoires in COVID-19 (dated by TCRdb to 2019 to 2021). As for the study more broadly: The collaborator samples originated in the United States, Italy and Spain and spanned the acute and convalescent phases of COVID-19. The prospective study material was composed of cDNA or gDNA derived from T cells, B-cell-depleted T cells, or PBMCs. Deeply sampled blood TCRbeta repertoires from subjects exposed to, actively infected with, or recovered from COVID-19 were included in the dataset. The repertoires were made available in a free public database intended to serve as a resource for research on the immune response to SARS-CoV-2. The samples were drawn from two sources: the first 160 participants of the ongoing ImmuneRACE study, and over 950 subjects contributed by 6 global collaborators. Nearly every sample came with metadata listing a de-identified subject ID, COVID-19 status, age in years and sex. Where available, HLA class I and class II types were taken from metadata supplied by the sample provider and were not determined by assay-based typing. Broader findings and caveats from the paper: The amount of clinical and demographic metadata varied by source and participant and was provided uncurated.

In regard to this clone: Its antigen target is currently unknown. It has no much larger one-base neighbor in the sample; base qualities were not kept.

The immunoSEQ Assay, a bias-controlled multiplex PCR, was used to amplify TCRbeta CDR3 regions from genomic DNA. In the authors' own workflow: The number of nucleated cells in each sample was estimated by amplification of reference gene primers within the assay. Sequence reads were collapsed and filtered to measure the absolute abundance of every unique TCRbeta CDR3 rearrangement. For each sample, productive Simpson clonality was calculated as the square root of Simpson's diversity index over productive rearrangements. What TCRdb holds here is the immuneACCESS table cut down to in-frame rearrangements. Part of the clones is not present; checked against another copy, under half of the missing clones reflect an unresolved V gene, and the others are unexplained. Clone size and the V and J calls come from that table; the DNA yielded D and trimming. The sample data list about 300,000 clones, and about nine tenths of these were observed just once. The leading ten clones occupy approximately 1.8% of the sample.

The CDR3 covers 14 residues, taking in both the cysteine and the phenylalanine. Only the CDR3 DNA stays, 42 bases, in frame from base 1. V and J are truncated by 8 bases and 5 bases respectively, leaving an intervening sequence of 15 bases. The germline V gene (reference sequence) provides CDR1 LGHDT and CDR2 YNNKEL. One collaborating source in Seattle enrolled patients during active infection and followed them longitudinally through the course of disease. Whole blood was collected in K2EDTA tubes by collaborating institutions according to the institutions' own protocols. Collaborator samples were shipped for TCRbeta analysis as frozen whole blood, isolated PBMCs, or DNA extracted from either sample type.

The TCR comes from a woman in her thirties with COVID-19, enrolled during active disease. The sample comprised peripheral blood. The V gene is TRBV3-1 (or the pseudogene TRBV3-2) and the J gene is TRBJ1-4; the D segment could be TRBD1, given 5 matching bases. The nucleotide sequence reads as follows: TGTGCCAGCCGGTTCGGGGGTTCCAATGAAAAACTGTTTTTT. Translated, this is CASRFGGSNEKLFF.